This entry features one T cell receptor beta chain sequence. The entry originates in a study of T cells in Graves' hyperthyroidism and ophthalmopathy. Researchers amplified the TCR beta CDR3 regions from RNA transcripts. An initial round of RT-PCR targeting the TCR CDR3 relied on the HTBI primer set. TCRdb independently ran MiXCR on the multiplex PCR reads; one entry per CDR3 protein. The data show about 300,000 distinct CDR3 sequences, with approximately 18% seen just once and 35% to 45% held by the top ten. With 5 bases removed from V and 4 bases from J, the gap between germline ends came to 5 bases. The CDR3 totals 11 residues. Germline-derived CDR1 and CDR2 are MDHEN and SYDVKM. Using more than 7.5 ml of fresh peripheral blood, PBMCs were prepared.

Sequenced material: blood. The clonotype comes from a man aged 45-65 years with Graves' ophthalmopathy. The genes are TRBV28 and TRBJ1-2; the D is unclear. CDR3 amino acids: CASSVRYGYTF. DNA for the CDR3: TGTGCCAGCAGTGTCCGCTATGGCTACACCTTC.